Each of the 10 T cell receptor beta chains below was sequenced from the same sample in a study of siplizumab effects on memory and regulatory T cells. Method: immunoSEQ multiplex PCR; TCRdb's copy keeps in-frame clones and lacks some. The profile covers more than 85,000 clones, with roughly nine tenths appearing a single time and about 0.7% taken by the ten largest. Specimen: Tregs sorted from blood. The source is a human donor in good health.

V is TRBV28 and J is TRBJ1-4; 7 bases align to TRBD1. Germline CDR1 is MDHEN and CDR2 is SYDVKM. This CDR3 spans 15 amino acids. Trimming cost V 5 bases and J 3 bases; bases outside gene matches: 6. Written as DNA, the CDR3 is TGTGCCAGCAGTCAGGGGGGGGCGTCTAATGAAAAACTGTTTTTT. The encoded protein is CASSQGGASNEKLFF.

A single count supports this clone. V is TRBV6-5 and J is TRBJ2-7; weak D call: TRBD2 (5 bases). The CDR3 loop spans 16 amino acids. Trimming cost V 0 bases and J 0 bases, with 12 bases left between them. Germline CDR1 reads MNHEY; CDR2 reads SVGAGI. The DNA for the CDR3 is TGTGCCAGCAGTTACTCGTACGGGGTTAGCTCCTACGAGCAGTACTTC. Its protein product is CASSYSYGVSSYEQYF.

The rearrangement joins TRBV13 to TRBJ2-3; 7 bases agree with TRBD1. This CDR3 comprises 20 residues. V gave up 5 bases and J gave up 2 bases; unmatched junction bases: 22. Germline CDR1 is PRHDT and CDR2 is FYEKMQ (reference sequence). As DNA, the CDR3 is TGTGCCAGCAGCCAACTCGACAGGGCGATAGTCTCGGGAATCACAGATACGCAGTATTTT. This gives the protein CASSQLDRAIVSGITDTQYF.

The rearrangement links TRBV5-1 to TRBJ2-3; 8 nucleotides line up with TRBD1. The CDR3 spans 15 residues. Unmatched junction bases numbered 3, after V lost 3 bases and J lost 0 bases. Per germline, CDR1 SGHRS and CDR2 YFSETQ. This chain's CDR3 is CASSSRTGSTDTQYF. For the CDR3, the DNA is TGCGCCAGCAGCTCCCGGACAGGGAGCACAGATACGCAGTATTTT. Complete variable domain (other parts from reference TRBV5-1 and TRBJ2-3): KAGVTQTPRYLIKTRGQQVTLSCSPISGHRSVSWYQQTPGQGLQFLFEYFSETQRNKGNFPGRFSGRQFSNSRSEMNVSTLELGDSALYLCASSSRTGSTDTQYFGPGTRLTVL.

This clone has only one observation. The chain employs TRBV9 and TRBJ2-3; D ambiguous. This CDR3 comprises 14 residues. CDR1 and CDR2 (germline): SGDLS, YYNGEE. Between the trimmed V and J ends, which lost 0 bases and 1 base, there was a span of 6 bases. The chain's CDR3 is CASSVGGRTDTQYF. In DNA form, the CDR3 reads TGTGCCAGCAGCGTAGGAGGCCGCACAGATACGCAGTATTTT.

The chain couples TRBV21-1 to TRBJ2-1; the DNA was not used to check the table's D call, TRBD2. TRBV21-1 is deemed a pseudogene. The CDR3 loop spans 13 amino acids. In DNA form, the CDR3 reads TGTGCCAGCAGCAAACGTAGCTTGGATGAGCAGTTCTTC. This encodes CASSKRSLDEQFF.

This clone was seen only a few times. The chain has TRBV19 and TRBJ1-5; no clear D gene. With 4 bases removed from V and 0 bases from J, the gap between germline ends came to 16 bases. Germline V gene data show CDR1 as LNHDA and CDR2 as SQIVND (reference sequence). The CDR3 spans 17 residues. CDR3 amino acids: CASSSHNTVLSNQPQHF. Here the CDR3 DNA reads TGTGCCAGTAGTAGTCATAACACGGTACTTAGCAATCAGCCCCAGCATTTT.

The CDR3 nucleotides read TGTGCCAGCAGGCGGACAGCGACAGATACGCAGTATTTT. Protein sequence: CASRRTATDTQYF. V gene TRBV5-8 combines with J gene TRBJ2-3, with D maybe TRBD1 (6 bases). Germline CDR1 SGHTS, CDR2 YDEGEE. This CDR3 spans 13 amino acids. Trimming took 5 bases from V and 3 from J, leaving 10 bases between them.

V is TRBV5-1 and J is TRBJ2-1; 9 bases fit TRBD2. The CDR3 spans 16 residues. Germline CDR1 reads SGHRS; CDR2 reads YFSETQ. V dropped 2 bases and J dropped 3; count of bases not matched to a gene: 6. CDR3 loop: CASSFNLAGSYNEQFF. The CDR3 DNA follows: TGCGCCAGCAGCTTTAACCTAGCGGGGAGCTACAATGAGCAGTTCTTC.

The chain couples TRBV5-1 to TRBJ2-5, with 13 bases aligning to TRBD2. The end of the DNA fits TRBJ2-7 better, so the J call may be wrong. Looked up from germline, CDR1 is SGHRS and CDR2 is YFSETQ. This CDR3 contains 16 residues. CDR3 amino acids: CASSYSGTSGINEQYF. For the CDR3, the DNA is TGCGCCAGCAGCTATTCCGGGACTAGCGGGATAAACGAGCAGTACTTC.